Listed below are T cell receptor beta chains from one sample, sequenced in a study of graft-versus-host responses after intestinal transplantation. These TCRs are of unknown antigen specificity. Sequencing was performed with immunoSEQ multiplex PCR; in TCRdb, only in-frame clones are kept and a portion is missing. The sample carries about 51,000 clones, around 92% recorded once. The sequencing here drew on unstimulated CD4+ T cells sorted from spleen or lymph node cells, taken before transplant. The receptors here all came from a human donor who was the organ donor for an intestinal transplant. CDR3s include the opening cysteine and the closing phenylalanine or tryptophan. D genes are given only for firm matches. Not all rows give a size; the values are once, few, many and, for expanded clones, a class.

clone_size	v_call	d_call	j_call	cdr3_aa	cdr3_nt
few	TRBV5-4	.	TRBJ2-3	CASSLGGPRSDTQYF	TGTGCCAGCAGCTTGGGGGGGCCGCGATCAGATACGCAGTATTTT
.	TRBV4-2	TRBD2	TRBJ2-5	CASSQSFTSGSETQYF	TGTGCCAGCAGCCAATCTTTTACTAGCGGGAGCGAGACCCAGTACTTC
.	TRBV7-9	TRBD1	TRBJ2-5	CASSRQGPSQETQYF	TGTGCCAGCAGCCGACAGGGGCCTTCCCAAGAGACCCAGTACTTC
.	TRBV19	.	TRBJ1-4	CASSMGQKWEKLFF	TGTGCCAGTAGTATGGGCCAGAAATGGGAAAAACTGTTTTTT
.	TRBV30	.	TRBJ2-7	CAWRRDGSSYEQYF	TGTGCCTGGAGGAGGGACGGGAGCTCCTACGAGCAGTACTTC
.	TRBV28	TRBD2	TRBJ2-7	CASSAPGGPSGGHEQYF	TGTGCCAGCAGTGCACCCGGGGGACCTAGCGGGGGGCACGAGCAGTACTTC
once	TRBV2	TRBD1	TRBJ2-5	CASSPDRAQETQYF	TGTGCCAGCAGCCCGGACAGGGCACAAGAGACCCAGTACTTC
.	TRBV7-2	TRBD2	TRBJ2-5	CASSLGLAGVGVQETQYF	TGTGCCAGCAGCTTAGGACTAGCGGGAGTCGGGGTACAAGAGACCCAGTACTTC
.	TRBV21-1	.	TRBJ1-5	CASSAPLSQPQHF	TGTGCCAGCAGCGCTCCCCTCAGTCAGCCCCAGCATTTT
.	TRBV27	TRBD2	TRBJ2-2	CASSFRPLAGGPGELFF	TGTGCCAGCAGTTTTCGGCCGCTAGCGGGAGGGCCCGGGGAGCTGTTTTTT
.	TRBV28	.	TRBJ2-6	CASSLFSWGDPSGANVLTF	TGTGCCAGCAGTTTATTCTCCTGGGGGGATCCCTCTGGGGCCAACGTCCTGACTTTC
once	TRBV29-1	.	TRBJ1-3	CSVVSGTGNTIYF	TGCAGCGTTGTTTCAGGAACTGGAAACACCATATATTTT
.	TRBV9	.	TRBJ1-3	CASSVGQGNTIYF	TGTGCCAGCAGCGTAGGTCAGGGAAACACCATATATTTT
.	TRBV5-4	.	TRBJ2-6	CASSPAGAGANVLTF	TGTGCCAGCAGCCCAGCAGGGGCTGGGGCCAACGTCCTGACTTTC
.	TRBV9	.	TRBJ1-1	CASSGPGGAGNTEAFF	TGTGCCAGCAGCGGCCCCGGGGGGGCGGGGAACACTGAAGCTTTCTTT
once	TRBV5-6	TRBD2	TRBJ2-1	CASSISWGLAVRGEQFF	TGTGCCAGCAGCATCTCTTGGGGACTAGCGGTTCGAGGTGAGCAGTTCTTC
.	TRBV19	TRBD1	TRBJ1-2	CASRWTGGNYGYTF	TGTGCCAGTAGATGGACAGGGGGGAACTATGGCTACACCTTC
.	TRBV6-1	TRBD1	TRBJ2-5	CASRPRRGQKETQYF	TGTGCCAGCAGACCGAGAAGGGGGCAAAAGGAGACCCAGTACTTC
.	TRBV28	.	TRBJ2-5	CASSLLGRGKETQYF	TGTGCCAGCAGTTTGTTAGGGAGAGGGAAGGAGACCCAGTACTTC
.	TRBV13	.	TRBJ1-2	CASSDQRGLVGYTF	TGTGCCAGCAGCGACCAGAGGGGACTAGTCGGCTACACCTTC
.	TRBV5-6	.	TRBJ2-1	CASSLRGVSSYNEQFF	TGTGCCAGCAGCTTGCGCGGGGTCAGCTCCTACAATGAGCAGTTCTTC
.	TRBV5-1	.	TRBJ1-1	CASSASRGSNTEAFF	TGCGCCAGCAGCGCGAGCCGGGGGTCGAACACTGAAGCTTTCTTT
few	TRBV5-6	TRBD1	TRBJ2-7	CASSLQGQVFSYEQYF	TGTGCCAGCAGCTTGCAGGGACAGGTTTTTTCCTACGAGCAGTACTTC
.	TRBV7-9	.	TRBJ2-7	CASSFQGENEQYF	TGTGCCAGCAGCTTCCAAGGGGAAAACGAGCAGTACTTC
.	TRBV28	.	TRBJ1-4	CASSLLPQALFF	TGTGCCAGCAGCCTACTGCCCCAGGCACTGTTTTTT
once	TRBV28	.	TRBJ1-1	CASTAGTLGRTEAFF	TGTGCCAGCACCGCCGGGACACTGGGGCGGACTGAAGCTTTCTTT
.	TRBV5-1	TRBD2	TRBJ2-3	CASSLGLAGDPRGHTDTQYF	TGCGCCAGCAGCTTGGGGCTAGCGGGAGACCCGAGAGGCCACACAGATACGCAGTATTTT
.	TRBV19	.	TRBJ2-7	CASTPSAEVRSYEQYF	TGTGCCAGTACCCCCTCTGCCGAGGTCCGCTCCTACGAGCAGTACTTC
few	TRBV6-1	.	TRBJ1-2	CASIEHGDRYGYTF	TGTGCCAGCATTGAGCACGGGGATCGTTATGGCTACACCTTC